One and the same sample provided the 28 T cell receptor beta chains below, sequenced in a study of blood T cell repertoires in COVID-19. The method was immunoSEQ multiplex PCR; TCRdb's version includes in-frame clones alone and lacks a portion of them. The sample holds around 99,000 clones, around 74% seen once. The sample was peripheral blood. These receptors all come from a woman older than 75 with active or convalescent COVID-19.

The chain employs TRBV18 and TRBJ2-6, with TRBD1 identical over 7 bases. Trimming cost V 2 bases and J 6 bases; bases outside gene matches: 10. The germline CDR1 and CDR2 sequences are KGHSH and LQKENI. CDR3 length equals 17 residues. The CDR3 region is CASSPMAGGAVANVLTF. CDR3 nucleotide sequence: TGTGCCAGCTCACCAATGGCAGGGGGAGCGGTGGCCAACGTCCTGACTTTC.

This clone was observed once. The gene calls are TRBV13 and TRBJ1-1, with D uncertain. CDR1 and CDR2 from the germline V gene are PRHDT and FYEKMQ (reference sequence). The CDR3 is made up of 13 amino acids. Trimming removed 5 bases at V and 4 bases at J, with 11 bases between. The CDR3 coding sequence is TGTGCCAGCAGCCCATTCCGAGGCACTGAAGCTTTCTTT. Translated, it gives CASSPFRGTEAFF.

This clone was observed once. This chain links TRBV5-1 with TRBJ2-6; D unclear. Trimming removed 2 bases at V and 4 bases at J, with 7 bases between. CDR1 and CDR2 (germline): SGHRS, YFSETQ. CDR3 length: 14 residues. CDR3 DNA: TGCGCCAGCAGCTTTGACACAGGGGCCAACGTCCTGACTTTC. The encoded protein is CASSFDTGANVLTF.

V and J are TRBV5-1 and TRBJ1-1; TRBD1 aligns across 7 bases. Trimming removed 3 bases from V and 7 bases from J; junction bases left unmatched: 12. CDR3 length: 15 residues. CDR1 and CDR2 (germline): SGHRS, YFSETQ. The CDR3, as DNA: TGCGCCAGCAGCTGGTTGGGGACAGCGATAAGTGAAGCTTTCTTT. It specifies CASSWLGTAISEAFF.

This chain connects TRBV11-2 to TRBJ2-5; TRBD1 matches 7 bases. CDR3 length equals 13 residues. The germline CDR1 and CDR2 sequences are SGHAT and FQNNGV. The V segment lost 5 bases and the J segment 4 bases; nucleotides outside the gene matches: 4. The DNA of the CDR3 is TGTGCCAGCAGCCCTGACAGGGCAGAGACCCAGTACTTC. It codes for CASSPDRAETQYF.

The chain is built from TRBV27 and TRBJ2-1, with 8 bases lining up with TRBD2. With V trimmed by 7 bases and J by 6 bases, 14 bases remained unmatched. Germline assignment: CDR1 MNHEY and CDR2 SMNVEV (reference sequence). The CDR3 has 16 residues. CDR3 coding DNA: TGTGCCAGCAAGTTACGTGGGCGGGAGGCTCGCAATGAGCAGTTCTTC. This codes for CASKLRGREARNEQFF.

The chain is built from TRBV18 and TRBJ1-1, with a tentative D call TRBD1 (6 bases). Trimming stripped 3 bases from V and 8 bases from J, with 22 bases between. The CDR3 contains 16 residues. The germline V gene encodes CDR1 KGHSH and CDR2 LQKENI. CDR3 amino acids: CASSPPSGGGRGEAFF. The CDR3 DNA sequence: TGTGCCAGCTCACCCCCCAGCGGAGGGGGGCGGGGGGAAGCTTTCTTT.

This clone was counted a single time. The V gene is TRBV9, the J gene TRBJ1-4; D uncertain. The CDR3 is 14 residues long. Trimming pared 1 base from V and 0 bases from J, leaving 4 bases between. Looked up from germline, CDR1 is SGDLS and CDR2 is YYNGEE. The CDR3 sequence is CASSVSATNEKLFF. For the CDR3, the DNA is TGTGCCAGCAGCGTATCAGCAACTAATGAAAAACTGTTTTTT. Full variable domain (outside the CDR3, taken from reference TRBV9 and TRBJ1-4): DSGVTQTPKHLITATGQRVTLRCSPRSGDLSVYWYQQSLDQGLQFLIQYYNGEERAKGNILERFSAQQFPDLHSELNLSSLELGDSALYFCASSVSATNEKLFFGSGTQLSVL.

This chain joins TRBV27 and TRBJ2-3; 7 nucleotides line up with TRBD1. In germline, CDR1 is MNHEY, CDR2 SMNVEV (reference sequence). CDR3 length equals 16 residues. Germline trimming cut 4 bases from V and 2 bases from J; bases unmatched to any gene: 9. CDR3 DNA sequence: TGTGCCAGCAGTTCCCCTTCGACAGGGTACACAGATACGCAGTATTTT. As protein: CASSSPSTGYTDTQYF.

The CDR3 spells CASRGWAGNTIYF. DNA for the CDR3: TGTGCCAGCAGGGGCTGGGCTGGAAACACCATATATTTT. The genes are TRBV27 and TRBJ1-3; D is unresolved. Germline V lookup: CDR1 MNHEY, CDR2 SMNVEV (reference sequence). Trimming took off 6 bases at V and 2 bases at J, with 8 bases between the two ends. This CDR3 has 13 residues.

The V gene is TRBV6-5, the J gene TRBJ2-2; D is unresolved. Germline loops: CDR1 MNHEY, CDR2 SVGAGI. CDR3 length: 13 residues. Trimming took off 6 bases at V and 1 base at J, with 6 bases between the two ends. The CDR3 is CASRLQNTGELFF. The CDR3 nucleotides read TGTGCCAGCAGACTTCAGAACACCGGGGAGCTGTTTTTT.

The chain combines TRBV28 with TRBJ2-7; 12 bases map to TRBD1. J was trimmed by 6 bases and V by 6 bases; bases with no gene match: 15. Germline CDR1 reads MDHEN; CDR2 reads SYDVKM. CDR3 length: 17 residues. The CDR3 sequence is CASSPPLGTGGLGEQYF. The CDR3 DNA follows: TGTGCCAGCAGCCCTCCATTAGGGACAGGGGGCTTAGGCGAGCAGTACTTC. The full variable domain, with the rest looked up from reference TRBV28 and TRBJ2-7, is DVKVTQSSRYLVKRTGEKVFLECVQDMDHENMFWYRQDPGLGLRLIYFSYDVKMKEKGDIPEGYSVSREKKERFSLILESASTNQTSMYLCASSPPLGTGGLGEQYFGPGTRLTVT.

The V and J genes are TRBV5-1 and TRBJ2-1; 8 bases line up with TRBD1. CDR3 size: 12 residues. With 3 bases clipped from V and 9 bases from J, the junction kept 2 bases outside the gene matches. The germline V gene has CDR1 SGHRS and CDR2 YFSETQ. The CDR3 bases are TGCGCCAGCAGCTGGACAGGGACTGAGCAGTTCTTC. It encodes CASSWTGTEQFF.

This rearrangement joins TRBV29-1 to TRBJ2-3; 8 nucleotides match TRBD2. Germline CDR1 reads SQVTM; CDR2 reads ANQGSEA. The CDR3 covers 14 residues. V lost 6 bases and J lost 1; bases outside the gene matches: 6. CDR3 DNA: TGCAGCGTGGACGGGAGGGCCGGCACAGATACGCAGTATTTT. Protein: CSVDGRAGTDTQYF.

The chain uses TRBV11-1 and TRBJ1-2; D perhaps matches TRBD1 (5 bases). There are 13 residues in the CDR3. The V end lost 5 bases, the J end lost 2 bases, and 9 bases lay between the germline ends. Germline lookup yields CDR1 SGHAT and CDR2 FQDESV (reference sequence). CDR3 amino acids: CASSPGGNYGYTF. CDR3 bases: TGTGCCAGCAGCCCTGGGGGGAACTATGGCTACACCTTC.

The CDR3 loop reads CASSNYEGQYF. As DNA, the CDR3 is TGTGCCAGCTCTAACTACGAGGGGCAGTACTTC. V is TRBV18 and J is TRBJ2-7; perhaps TRBD2 as D (5 bases). The CDR3 is 11 residues long. Trimming took 6 bases from V and 9 from J, leaving 12 bases between them. Germline lookup yields CDR1 KGHSH and CDR2 LQKENI.

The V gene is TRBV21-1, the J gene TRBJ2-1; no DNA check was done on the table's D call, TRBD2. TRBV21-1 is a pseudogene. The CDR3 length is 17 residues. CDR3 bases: TGTGCCAGCAGCACCCGACTAGCGGGAGGGATATACAATGAGCAGTTCTTC. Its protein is CASSTRLAGGIYNEQFF.

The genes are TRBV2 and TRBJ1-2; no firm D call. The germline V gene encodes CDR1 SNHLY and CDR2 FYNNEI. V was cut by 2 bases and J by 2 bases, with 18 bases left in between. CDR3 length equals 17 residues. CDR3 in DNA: TGTGCCAGCAGTGAATTTGGCAGGCCCCTTGGGAACTATGGCTACACCTTC. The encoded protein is CASSEFGRPLGNYGYTF.

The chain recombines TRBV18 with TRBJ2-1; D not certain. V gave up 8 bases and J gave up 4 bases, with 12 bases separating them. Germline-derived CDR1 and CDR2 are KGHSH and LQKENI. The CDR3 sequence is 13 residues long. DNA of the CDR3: TGTGCCAGCGTCATCGACGGGTACAATGAGCAGTTCTTC. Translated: CASVIDGYNEQFF.

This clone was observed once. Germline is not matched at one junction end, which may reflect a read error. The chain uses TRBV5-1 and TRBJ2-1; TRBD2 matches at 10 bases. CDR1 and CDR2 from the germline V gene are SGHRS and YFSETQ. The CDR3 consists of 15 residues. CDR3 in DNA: TGTGCCAGCAGCTTACCTAGCGGGAGTTACAATGAGCAGTTCTTC. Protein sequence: CASSLPSGSYNEQFF.

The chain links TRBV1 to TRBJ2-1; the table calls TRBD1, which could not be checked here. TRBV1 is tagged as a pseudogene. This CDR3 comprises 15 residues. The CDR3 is CTSAYRGRTYNEQFF. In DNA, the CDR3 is TGCACCAGCGCATACAGGGGGAGAACGTACAATGAGCAGTTCTTC.

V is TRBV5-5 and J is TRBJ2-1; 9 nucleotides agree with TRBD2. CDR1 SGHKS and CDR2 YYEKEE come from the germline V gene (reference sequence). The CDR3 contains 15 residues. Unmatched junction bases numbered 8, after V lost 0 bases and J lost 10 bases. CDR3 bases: TGTGCCAGCAGCTTGGGGGTTAGCGGGAGTGGGGAGCAGTTCTTC. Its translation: CASSLGVSGSGEQFF.

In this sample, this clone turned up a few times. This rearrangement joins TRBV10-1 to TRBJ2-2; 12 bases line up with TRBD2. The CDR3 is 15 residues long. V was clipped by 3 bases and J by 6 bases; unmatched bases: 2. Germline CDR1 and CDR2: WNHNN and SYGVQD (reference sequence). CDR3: CASSEGLAGSGELFF. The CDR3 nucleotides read TGCGCCAGCAGTGAAGGACTAGCGGGATCCGGGGAGCTGTTTTTT.

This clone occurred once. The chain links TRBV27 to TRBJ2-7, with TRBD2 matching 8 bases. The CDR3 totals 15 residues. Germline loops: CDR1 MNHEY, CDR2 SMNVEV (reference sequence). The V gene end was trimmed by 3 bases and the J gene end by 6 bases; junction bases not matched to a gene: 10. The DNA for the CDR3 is TGTGCCAGCAGTTTCCTGAGCGGGAGCGGGAGCGAGCAGTACTTC. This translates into CASSFLSGSGSEQYF.

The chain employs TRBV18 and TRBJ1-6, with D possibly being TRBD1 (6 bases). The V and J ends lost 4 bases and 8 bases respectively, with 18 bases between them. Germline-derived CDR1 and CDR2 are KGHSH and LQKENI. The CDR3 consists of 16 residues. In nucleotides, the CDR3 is TGTGCCAGCTCACTAGACCCCGGGACACCCTATTCACCCCTCCACTTT. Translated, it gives CASSLDPGTPYSPLHF.

The CDR3 sequence: CASSQDGRVHNEQFF. For the CDR3, the DNA is TGTGCCAGCAGCCAAGACGGGAGGGTCCACAATGAGCAGTTCTTC. The chain employs TRBV4-2 and TRBJ2-1, with 8 bases fitting TRBD2. V lost 0 bases to trimming and J lost 5 bases; unmatched junction nucleotides: 3. CDR3 length equals 15 residues. From germline, CDR1 is LGHNA and CDR2 YNFKEQ.

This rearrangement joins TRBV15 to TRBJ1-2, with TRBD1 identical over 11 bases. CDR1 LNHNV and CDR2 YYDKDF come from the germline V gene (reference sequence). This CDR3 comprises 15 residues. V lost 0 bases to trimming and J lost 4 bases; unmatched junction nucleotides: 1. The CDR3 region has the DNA TGTGCCACCAGCAGAGAGGGGACAGGGGGCTATGGCTACACCTTC. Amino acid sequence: CATSREGTGGYGYTF.

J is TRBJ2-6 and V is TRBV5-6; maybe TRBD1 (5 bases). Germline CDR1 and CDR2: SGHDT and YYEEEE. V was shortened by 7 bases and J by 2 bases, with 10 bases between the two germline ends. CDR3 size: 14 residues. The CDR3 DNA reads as TGTGCCAGCGGTGGGGCAGCTGGGGCCAACGTCCTGACTTTC. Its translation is CASGGAAGANVLTF.